This T cell receptor (beta chain) emerged from a study of a mutant IDH1 vaccine in newly diagnosed glioma (dated by TCRdb to the early 2020s). With regard to the full study: Vaccination was initiated 4-6 weeks after radiotherapy alone, or concurrently with temozolomide cycles in the chemotherapy-containing groups. Of the roughly 30 treated patients, roughly 60% were male and roughly 40% were female, and a mean age of 40.4 years was recorded. Before enrollment, most patients had been given radiochemotherapy with temozolomide as standard therapy, while the rest had received either radiotherapy alone or temozolomide alone. The week-35 safety follow-up took place at visit V12, and the week-47 end of study took place at visit V13. Peripheral blood was drawn at six visits: V03 (baseline), V05, V07, V10, V12 and V13. Longitudinal TCRB deep sequencing was done for about two dozen treated patients, wherever samples were available for exploratory analyses.

The time point label on this specimen signifies: week 35, safety follow-up. Each vaccine dose was 300 ug of a 20-mer mutant IDH1 peptide in Montanide, given subcutaneously with topical imiquimod. Patients received eight vaccinations in weeks 1, 3, 5, 7, 11, 15, 19 and 23, corresponding to visits V03 through V10. All donors had newly diagnosed IDH1-mutant astrocytomas of WHO grade 3 or 4 that showed loss of nuclear ATRX. The samples were drawn from NOA16, a multicentre, single-arm, open-label phase I trial in Germany that tested a mutant IDH1 peptide vaccine in humans for the first time. The DNeasy Blood and Tissue Kit was used to extract genomic DNA from EDTA blood for TCRB sequencing. V drops 6 bases and J drops 2 bases, leaving 16 bases in between. CDR1 and CDR2 are drawn from the germline V gene: SGHRS, YFSETQ. The CDR3 measures 15 amino acids from cysteine to phenylalanine. This entry keeps only the CDR3 DNA: 45 bases, framed from base 1.

What the work shows at the level of the full study, not this receptor alone: Immune responses induced by the vaccine were seen in 90% to 95% of patients across multiple MHC alleles. Selection of PBMC samples for TCRB deep sequencing was based on availability. Changes in the top peripheral T cell clonotypes picked up by TCRB sequencing did not appear to be linked to pseudoprogression. According to the authors, sample limitations meant that analyses of patient blood samples could not be reproduced.

Library creation used the immunoSEQ multiplex PCR assay. The hsTCRB Kit was used according to the manufacturer's protocol to amplify rearranged TCR beta chain sequences. Sequencing of TCRB libraries was carried out on an Illumina MiSeq. On the authors' methods: The kit vendor's proprietary platform handled demultiplexing, trimming and gene mapping. TCRdb provides this immuneACCESS table in a form limited to in-frame rearrangements. Some clones are lacking; in checked studies, under half of them reflect an unresolved V gene, and why the rest are absent is not known. V, J and clone size are taken as reported in that table, and D and trimming were inferred from the DNA itself. This sample holds around 32,000 clones; about four fifths were observed only once. Roughly 6.6% of the sample lies in the top ten. Concerning this clone itself: There is no known antigen for this receptor. No much larger clone is present one base from it, and per-base qualities are unavailable.

The chain couples TRBV5-1 to TRBJ2-3; the D segment cannot be called with confidence. The material sequenced was PBMCs, taken from a glioma patient whose treatment included an IDH1 peptide vaccine. The TCR sequence derives from a woman in her late teens or twenties with glioma. The CDR3 loop reads CASTIIGRPTDTQYF. The base sequence is TGCGCCAGCACAATAATCGGACGGCCCACAGATACGCAGTATTTT.